The 28 T cell receptor beta chains presented below share a single source sample, sequenced in a study of technical replicates of blood from a handful of donors. The table came from immunoSEQ multiplex PCR; TCRdb's copy has only in-frame clones and leaves some out. The table lists roughly 70,000 clones, approximately 93% of them singletons, with 0.39% in the top ten. The specimen sequenced was T cells isolated from PBMCs. Receptors originate from a human donor in good health.

The chain carries TRBV28 and TRBJ1-5, with D unresolved. This CDR3 has 10 residues. The germline V gene encodes CDR1 MDHEN and CDR2 SYDVKM. The V end lost 7 bases, the J end lost 4 bases, and 2 bases lay between the germline ends. CDR3 DNA sequence: TGTGCCAGCACTAATCAGCCCCAGCATTTT. It codes for CASTNQPQHF.

J is TRBJ2-7 and V is TRBV11-2; 7 bases are shared with TRBD1. This CDR3 comprises 16 residues. The germline V gene encodes CDR1 SGHAT and CDR2 FQNNGV. V was pared by 4 bases and J by 5 bases, with 14 bases of the junction left unmatched. The CDR3 reads CASSYSPTGNGNEQYF. For the CDR3, the DNA is TGTGCCAGCAGCTACAGCCCGACAGGGAATGGAAACGAGCAGTACTTC.

In its sample, this clone was seen once. The J gene is TRBJ1-2, the V gene TRBV2, with D possibly TRBD1 on 5 matching bases. The CDR3 length is 12 residues. V lost 3 bases and J lost 7, with 9 bases in between. Germline CDR1 SNHLY, CDR2 FYNNEI. The CDR3 DNA follows: TGTGCCAGCAGTGAGGATGGGGCTGGCTACACCTTC. Protein sequence: CASSEDGAGYTF.

The chain recombines TRBV9 with TRBJ2-3; 10 bases match TRBD1. CDR1 and CDR2 (germline): SGDLS, YYNGEE. V lost 2 bases and J lost 3; bases outside the gene matches: 9. The CDR3 length is 17 residues. The CDR3 coding sequence is TGTGCCAGCAGCGTCCCCCGGGACAGGGGTGTTACAGATACGCAGTATTTT. Residues: CASSVPRDRGVTDTQYF.

The chain carries TRBV5-1 and TRBJ2-3, with 7 nucleotides matching TRBD1. Germline CDR1 reads SGHRS; CDR2 reads YFSETQ. CDR3 length: 15 residues. J gave up 0 bases and V 3 bases, and 4 bases lay outside the gene matches. The CDR3 here is CASSSNRGSTDTQYF. CDR3 coding DNA: TGCGCCAGCAGCTCCAACAGGGGCAGCACAGATACGCAGTATTTT. Variable domain in full (rest from reference TRBV5-1 and TRBJ2-3): KAGVTQTPRYLIKTRGQQVTLSCSPISGHRSVSWYQQTPGQGLQFLFEYFSETQRNKGNFPGRFSGRQFSNSRSEMNVSTLELGDSALYLCASSSNRGSTDTQYFGPGTRLTVL.

The V gene is TRBV9, the J gene TRBJ2-1, with D possibly being TRBD2 (5 bases). The V and J ends lost 5 bases and 0 bases respectively, with 12 bases between them. In germline, CDR1 is SGDLS, CDR2 YYNGEE. CDR3 length: 15 amino acids. The CDR3 sequence: CASSDGLSSYNEQFF. The CDR3 bases are TGTGCCAGCAGTGATGGACTGAGCTCCTACAATGAGCAGTTCTTC.

The gene calls are TRBV5-1 and TRBJ1-4; 10 bases map to TRBD1. Germline values: CDR1 SGHRS, CDR2 YFSETQ. The trim removed 0 bases at V and 6 bases at J, leaving 5 bases unmatched. The CDR3 consists of 16 residues. The CDR3 reads CASSLGSDRGHEKLFF. The DNA of the CDR3 is TGCGCCAGCAGCTTGGGTTCAGACAGGGGGCATGAAAAACTGTTTTTT.

The chain recombines TRBV9 with TRBJ1-2, with 7 nucleotides matching TRBD1. Germline CDR1 is SGDLS and CDR2 is YYNGEE. V lost 3 bases to trimming and J lost 1 base; unmatched junction nucleotides: 15. This CDR3 contains 18 residues. The CDR3 is CASSGEGNRGDGNYGYTF. CDR3 in DNA: TGTGCCAGCAGCGGAGAAGGTAACAGGGGCGATGGTAACTATGGCTACACCTTC.

V is TRBV7-9 and J is TRBJ2-7, with TRBD1 identical over 8 bases. This CDR3 region has 14 residues. V gave up 4 bases and J gave up 5 bases; unmatched junction bases: 7. Germline CDR1 reads SEHNR; CDR2 reads FQNEAQ (reference sequence). The CDR3 loop reads CASSYKDRAHEQYF. DNA of the CDR3: TGTGCCAGCAGCTACAAGGACAGGGCCCACGAGCAGTACTTC.

The J gene is TRBJ2-5, the V gene TRBV5-6; D perhaps matches TRBD2 (6 bases). Trimming stripped 3 bases from V and 3 bases from J, with 18 bases between. This CDR3 contains 16 residues. Germline V gene sequence: CDR1 SGHDT, CDR2 YYEEEE. The DNA for the CDR3 is TGTGCCAGCAGCTCGCTCCTCCAAGCGGGCGAAGAGACCCAGTACTTC. It is translated as CASSSLLQAGEETQYF.

The chain employs TRBV4-1 and TRBJ2-7, with 8 bases aligning to TRBD1. Looked up from germline, CDR1 is MGHRA and CDR2 is YSYEKL. There are 15 residues in the CDR3. V was pared by 1 base and J by 4 bases, with 6 bases of the junction left unmatched. The CDR3 spells CASSQVAGGGYEQYF. CDR3 coding DNA: TGCGCCAGCAGCCAAGTTGCAGGGGGCGGATACGAGCAGTACTTC.

This clone was found once. The CDR3 nucleotides read TGTGCCAGCAGTTCCGGGTTGTCTCAGCCCCAGCATTTT. It translates to CASSSGLSQPQHF. The chain uses TRBV28 and TRBJ1-5; D is ambiguous. The CDR3 length is 13 residues. In germline, CDR1 is MDHEN, CDR2 SYDVKM. The V end was cut by 4 bases, the J end by 6 bases, with 10 bases between. The full variable domain, with the rest looked up from reference TRBV28 and TRBJ1-5, is DVKVTQSSRYLVKRTGEKVFLECVQDMDHENMFWYRQDPGLGLRLIYFSYDVKMKEKGDIPEGYSVSREKKERFSLILESASTNQTSMYLCASSSGLSQPQHFGDGTRLSIL.

This clone has only one observation. Other DNA sequences within the sample encode an identical CDR3. V is TRBV28 and J is TRBJ2-7; D is unclear. This CDR3 comprises 10 residues. CDR1 MDHEN and CDR2 SYDVKM come from the germline V gene. V was shortened by 8 bases and J by 3 bases, with 5 bases between the two germline ends. This chain's CDR3 is CASGSYEQYF. The CDR3 bases are TGTGCCAGCGGCAGCTACGAGCAGTACTTC.

This chain uses TRBV7-9 with TRBJ2-1; maybe TRBD1 (6 bases). V was pared by 7 bases and J by 4 bases, with 11 bases between. The V gene's germline CDR1 is SEHNR and CDR2 FQNEAQ (reference sequence). The CDR3 is made up of 13 amino acids. The CDR3 bases are TGTGCCAGCAACCTCGACAGGTACAATGAGCAGTTCTTC. Translation gives CASNLDRYNEQFF. Full variable domain (outside the CDR3, taken from reference TRBV7-9 and TRBJ2-1): DTGVSQNPRHKITKRGQNVTFRCDPISEHNRLYWYRQTLGQGPEFLTYFQNEAQLEKSRLLSDRFSAERPKGSFSTLEIQRTEQGDSAMYLCASNLDRYNEQFFGPGTRLTVL.

For the CDR3, the DNA is TGTGCCAGCAGTCCTCTTGGGACAGGGGCATATGGCTACACCTTC. It translates to CASSPLGTGAYGYTF. The chain is built from TRBV27 and TRBJ1-2; 10 bases agree with TRBD1. The ends lost 5 bases at V and 5 bases at J; junction bases unmatched: 8. Germline CDR1 and CDR2: MNHEY and SMNVEV (reference sequence). The CDR3 spans 15 residues.

Only one count was recorded for this clone. The J gene is TRBJ2-3, the V gene TRBV18; D is uncertain. V was pared by 0 bases and J by 2 bases, with 12 bases between. The CDR3 has 16 residues. The V gene's germline CDR1 is KGHSH and CDR2 LQKENI. The CDR3 DNA sequence: TGTGCCAGCTCACCACCGAACTCCTACCCCACAGATACGCAGTATTTT. Translated: CASSPPNSYPTDTQYF.

The chain has TRBV7-3 and TRBJ2-3; 10 positions agree with TRBD1. From germline, CDR1 is SGHTA and CDR2 FQGTGA. The CDR3 is made up of 14 amino acids. The V and J ends lost 6 bases and 5 bases, in that order; junction bases with no gene match: 5. CDR3 in amino acids: CASSRQGALDTQYF. Here the CDR3 DNA reads TGTGCCAGCAGTCGACAGGGGGCGTTAGATACGCAGTATTTT.

This chain uses TRBV6-1 with TRBJ2-1, with 10 bases lining up with TRBD2. Per the germline V gene, CDR1 is MNHNS and CDR2 is SASEGT. Germline trimming cut 10 bases from V and 3 bases from J; bases unmatched to any gene: 3. CDR3 size: 13 residues. CDR3 protein: CATGLADYNEQFF. The CDR3, as DNA: TGTGCCACTGGACTAGCGGACTACAATGAGCAGTTCTTC.

This rearrangement joins TRBV28 to TRBJ1-5; tentatively, D is TRBD1 (5 bases). Germline-derived CDR1 and CDR2 are MDHEN and SYDVKM. This CDR3 is built from 13 residues. V was clipped by 2 bases and J by 6 bases, with 8 bases between them. Here the CDR3 reads CASSLGAGQPQHF. The CDR3 DNA sequence: TGTGCCAGCAGTTTAGGGGCCGGTCAGCCCCAGCATTTT.

This sequence joins TRBV4-1 and TRBJ2-2; 10 bases line up with TRBD2. The V and J ends lost 7 bases and 3 bases, in that order; junction bases with no gene match: 11. The CDR3 length is 17 residues. Germline V gene lookup returns CDR1 MGHRA and CDR2 YSYEKL. CDR3 region: CASTHNIAGGHTGELFF. The DNA of the CDR3 is TGCGCCAGCACCCATAACATAGCGGGAGGTCACACCGGGGAGCTGTTTTTT.

The rearrangement links TRBV9 to TRBJ1-4; D not resolved. The CDR3 has 15 residues. Trimming shortened V by 1 base and J by 7 bases, and 14 bases separated the two germline ends. Germline V gene sequence: CDR1 SGDLS, CDR2 YYNGEE. CDR3 coding DNA: TGTGCCAGCAGCGTAAAACCCGAAGGGAGTGAAAAACTGTTTTTT. It yields the protein CASSVKPEGSEKLFF.

This chain connects TRBV25-1 to TRBJ2-1; 11 bases fit TRBD2. The V gene's germline CDR1 is MGHDK and CDR2 SYGVNS. The CDR3 runs 17 residues. Trimming took 6 bases from V and 5 from J; bases not matched to a gene: 12. The CDR3, as DNA: TGTGCCAGCAGCAGAAGCACTAGCGGGGGTGGGAACAATGAGCAGTTCTTC. Its protein is CASSRSTSGGGNNEQFF.

This rearrangement joins TRBV12-5 to TRBJ2-1, with 9 bases matching TRBD1. Per germline, CDR1 LGHNT and CDR2 FRNRAP. The CDR3 spans 13 residues. The junction had 6 bases not matched to a gene; V was cut back by 10 bases and J by 5 bases. The CDR3 sequence is CATRDREHNEQFF. For the CDR3, the DNA is TGTGCTACCAGGGACAGGGAACACAATGAGCAGTTCTTC.

This rearrangement joins TRBV11-2 to TRBJ2-3, with 7 bases aligning to TRBD2. Germline V gene data show CDR1 as SGHAT and CDR2 as FQNNGV. Losses at the gene ends were 0 bases for V and 5 bases for J; bases not matched to a gene: 5. This CDR3 has 15 residues. CDR3 residues: CASSLDGLDLDTQYF. CDR3 in DNA: TGTGCCAGCAGCTTAGACGGACTAGACCTAGATACGCAGTATTTT.

This clone has a single count. J is TRBJ1-1 and V is TRBV18; D is possibly TRBD1 (5 bases). V was cut by 3 bases and J by 4 bases, with 15 bases left in between. CDR1 and CDR2 from the germline V gene are KGHSH and LQKENI. The CDR3 sequence is 15 residues long. CDR3 nucleotide sequence: TGTGCCAGCTCACCGGGAGGGGTGAGGAGCACTGAAGCTTTCTTT. Its translation: CASSPGGVRSTEAFF.

This sequence joins TRBV5-1 and TRBJ2-7; TRBD1 aligns across 9 bases. The CDR3 runs to 15 residues. Germline V gene sequence: CDR1 SGHRS, CDR2 YFSETQ. Trimming at V came to 3 bases and at J to 4 bases, leaving 8 bases not matched to a gene. CDR3 loop: CASSSSTGGGYEQYF. As DNA, the CDR3 is TGCGCCAGCAGCTCGTCGACAGGGGGGGGATACGAGCAGTACTTC. The complete variable domain, with remaining parts taken from reference TRBV5-1 and TRBJ2-7, reads KAGVTQTPRYLIKTRGQQVTLSCSPISGHRSVSWYQQTPGQGLQFLFEYFSETQRNKGNFPGRFSGRQFSNSRSEMNVSTLELGDSALYLCASSSSTGGGYEQYFGPGTRLTVT.

In this sample, this clone turned up once. The chain has TRBV27 and TRBJ2-3; D possibly corresponds to TRBD2 (6 bases). Germline V gene lookup returns CDR1 MNHEY and CDR2 SMNVEV (reference sequence). V was shortened by 5 bases and J by 5 bases, with 14 bases between the two germline ends. The CDR3 contains 14 residues. CDR3 nucleotide sequence: TGTGCCAGCAGTGGTTGGGGGGACGGAGATACGCAGTATTTT. Translation: CASSGWGDGDTQYF.

By sample fraction, this clone is medium-sized. The genes are TRBV11-3 and TRBJ1-2; 7 nucleotides agree with TRBD1. The CDR3 covers 16 residues. The germline CDR1 and CDR2 sequences are SGHNT and YENEEA. The ends lost 4 bases at V and 4 bases at J; junction bases unmatched: 12. The CDR3 region is CASSSEGARGSYGYTF. Written as DNA, the CDR3 is TGTGCCAGCAGCTCCGAGGGGGCCAGGGGAAGCTATGGCTACACCTTC.